These 13 T cell receptor beta chains were all obtained from the same sample, sequenced in a study of response to subunit inactivated influenza vaccine. TCRdb independently ran MiXCR on the RT-PCR reads; one entry per CDR3 protein. The sample includes about 190,000 distinct CDR3 sequences, roughly 14% of them seen just once. The starting material was CD8+ T cells sorted from PBMCs, obtained 4 to 6 days after vaccination. These receptors were obtained from a man aged 50 to 59 who received an inactivated influenza vaccine.

This clonotype was seen a handful of times. The CDR3 region has the DNA TGTGCCAGCAGCTTGGGACAAGTGGTCGGGGAGCTGTTTTTT. As protein: CASSLGQVVGELFF. J is TRBJ2-2 and V is TRBV13, with D perhaps matching TRBD1 (6 bases). The V end lost 3 bases, the J end lost 7 bases, and 12 bases lay between the germline ends. Germline loops: CDR1 PRHDT, CDR2 FYEKMQ (reference sequence). The CDR3 is made up of 14 amino acids.

This clonotype was detected only a few times. The V and J genes are TRBV23-1 and TRBJ2-4; D uncertain. TRBV23-1 is sorted into the ORF group, with uncertain function. The CDR3 is 16 residues long. Trimming pared 1 base from V and 0 bases from J, leaving 10 bases between. The CDR3 protein is CASSQLIGLAKNIQYF. The CDR3 DNA sequence: TGCGCCAGCAGTCAATTAATAGGGCTAGCCAAAAACATTCAGTACTTC.

The V call is TRBV4-1, the J call TRBJ2-1; 7 bases line up with TRBD2. The germline CDR1 and CDR2 sequences are MGHRA and YSYEKL. The trim removed 3 bases at V and 5 bases at J, leaving 10 bases unmatched. CDR3 length: 16 amino acids. The CDR3 sequence is CASSHPQGAGHNEQFF. Written as DNA, the CDR3 is TGCGCCAGCAGCCACCCCCAGGGAGCGGGACACAATGAGCAGTTCTTC.

This clonotype was counted ten times or more. This chain joins TRBV29-1 and TRBJ2-7, with 9 bases aligning to TRBD2. The junction had 6 bases not matched to a gene; V was cut back by 7 bases and J by 5 bases. From germline, CDR1 is SQVTM and CDR2 ANQGSEA. The CDR3 length is 12 residues. CDR3 in DNA: TGCAGCGCGGCTAGCGGGGTCCACGAGCAGTACTTC. Amino acid sequence: CSAASGVHEQYF.

The chain has TRBV5-4 and TRBJ2-7, with TRBD2 matching over 7 bases. CDR1 and CDR2 (germline): SGHNT, YYREEE (reference sequence). The CDR3 is 14 residues long. Germline trimming cut 5 bases from V and 3 bases from J; bases unmatched to any gene: 8. The CDR3 region is CASSPGSGNYEQYF. For the CDR3, the DNA is TGTGCCAGCAGTCCGGGGAGCGGGAACTACGAGCAGTACTTC.

The chain has TRBV7-9 and TRBJ2-5; D unclear. CDR1 is SEHNR and CDR2 is FQNEAQ in the germline V gene (reference sequence). V lost 1 base to trimming and J lost 2 bases, with 11 bases between them. The length of the CDR3 is 15 residues. CDR3 region: CASSLVSRSQETQYF. As DNA, the CDR3 is TGTGCCAGCAGCTTAGTCTCGCGGTCACAAGAGACCCAGTACTTC.

This chain joins TRBV12-5 and TRBJ2-1, with 8 nucleotides matching TRBD2. The CDR3 has 12 amino acids. CDR1 is LGHNT and CDR2 is FRNRAP in the germline V gene. V trimming: 5 bases; J trimming: 8 bases; junction bases outside the gene matches: 2. CDR3 region: CASGRGGYEQFF. CDR3 nucleotide sequence: TGTGCTAGTGGTCGGGGGGGGTATGAGCAGTTCTTC.

This clonotype was found a few times. Since no conserved phenylalanine or tryptophan closes the CDR3, a read error is the likely cause. The DNA is left out, because the CDR3 cannot be placed on it with certainty; the CDR3 is given as TCRdb lists it. The chain is built from TRBV3-1 and TRBJ2-1; the DNA was not used to check the table's D call, TRBD2. With termini counted, the CDR3 has 12 amino acids. Germline V gene lookup returns CDR1 LGHDT and CDR2 YNNKEL (reference sequence). Here the CDR3 reads CASSAQNRGPSP.

The genes are TRBV27 and TRBJ1-2; maybe TRBD1 (5 bases). Trimming removed 3 bases at V and 6 bases at J, with 11 bases between. The CDR3 sequence is 13 residues long. Germline V gene sequence: CDR1 MNHEY, CDR2 SMNVEV (reference sequence). The DNA for the CDR3 is TGTGCCAGCAGTTTTCTTCGAGGGGATGGCTACACCTTC. Protein: CASSFLRGDGYTF.

The rearrangement joins TRBV24-1 to TRBJ2-7; the D gene is possibly TRBD1 (6 bases). CDR1 is KGHDR, CDR2 SFDVKD, per germline. The germline V and J ends were trimmed by 5 bases and 8 bases, with 18 bases remaining between them. The CDR3 covers 14 residues. Here the CDR3 reads CATSATGQYSKQYF. CDR3 DNA: TGTGCCACCAGTGCAACAGGGCAGTACTCGAAGCAGTACTTC.

The gene calls are TRBV9 and TRBJ2-1, with D possibly matching TRBD2 (7 bases). Germline CDR1 is SGDLS and CDR2 is YYNGEE. V lost 0 bases, J lost 13 bases, and 14 bases lay in between. This CDR3 has 13 residues. DNA for the CDR3: TGTGCCAGCAGCGTAGAGGGGGGGGGAAAACAGTTCTTC. This codes for CASSVEGGGKQFF.

This clonotype was counted a few times. The chain employs TRBV20-1 and TRBJ2-2; the D is unclear. CDR1 is DFQATT, CDR2 SNEGSKA, per germline (reference sequence). This CDR3 is built from 14 residues. The germline V and J ends were trimmed by 0 bases and 3 bases, with 8 bases remaining between them. CDR3 residues: CSAREETHTGELFF. The CDR3 nucleotides are TGCAGTGCTAGAGAAGAGACACACACCGGGGAGCTGTTTTTT.

V and J are TRBV28 and TRBJ2-3; TRBD1 is a possible D gene (6 bases). This CDR3 region has 16 residues. The germline CDR1 and CDR2 sequences are MDHEN and SYDVKM. V lost 4 bases and J lost 0, with 14 bases in between. This CDR3 is CASSWLDSISTDTQYF. In nucleotides, the CDR3 is TGTGCCAGCAGTTGGCTGGACAGCATTAGCACAGATACGCAGTATTTT.